The source of this T cell receptor (beta chain) is a study of cytomegalovirus exposure and HLA in healthy donors (dated by TCRdb to the late 2010s). Some background on the complete study: According to a later analysis, the approximately 130 validation repertoires were produced on the same platform as the roughly 700 repertoires of the first cohort. The study was designed to test whether signatures of past pathogen exposure could be identified by cataloging public T cell receptors. A separate validation cohort of roughly 110 different subjects was used in addition to the 666-subject first cohort. The study combined high-throughput TCR immunosequencing, statistical association of individual TCRs with disease status, and machine learning to predict cytomegalovirus infection status. Study-wide conclusions, independent of this receptor: Most TCR sequences were seen in very few donors, while some public TCRs were found in many individuals. The classifier was reported to diagnose cytomegalovirus status with high specificity and sensitivity in both the original and validation cohorts. A few of the identified cytomegalovirus-associated TCR beta chains were confirmed in vitro to be specific for cytomegalovirus antigens. The study listed 164 TCR beta chains as associated with cytomegalovirus. All 120 or so repertoires were used to score co-occurrence in the validation cohort in a later analysis, because that analysis had no HLA typing for the cohort. The authors suggested that the approach could potentially be extended to other disease states and immunological phenotypes. A later analysis found that TCRs clustered in the first cohort also tended to co-occur in the approximately 120 validation repertoires, with 94% of cluster scores above 0.

The CDR3 covers 16 residues, taking in both the cysteine and the phenylalanine. CDR3 DNA only is kept here, 48 bases in frame from base 1. V is pared back by 0 bases and J by 0 bases, with 11 bases lying between the germline termini. Taken from the germline V gene, the CDR1 and CDR2 loops are SGHRS and YFSETQ. The donors were included in the validation cohort of around 120 subjects, a group kept apart from the roughly 670-subject first cohort. A remark on this clone: This clone's antigen is unknown. The input lacks base qualities; no much larger clone sits a single base away.

Libraries were made using the immunoSEQ multiplex PCR assay. The original pipeline was this. A statistical classification framework was built for diagnosing cytomegalovirus status from the catalog of TCR beta chain sequences. TCRdb retrieved this table from immuneACCESS and kept in-frame rearrangements only. Not all clones are present; in checked studies, unresolved V genes account for under half, and no reason is known for the remainder. The DNA gave D and trimming, while V, J and clone size come from that table. The sample profile shows roughly 150,000 clones; 88% of them were found once. The ten biggest clones cover roughly 3% of the sample.

The receptor's source is a man aged 18 to 29 in good health and CMV-seronegative. The specimen sequenced was PBMCs. Rearrangement joined TRBV5-1 to TRBJ2-3; the D region possibly corresponds to TRBD2 (6 bases align). The CDR3 here reads CASSLDLGTSTDTQYF. The DNA sequence follows: TGCGCCAGCAGCTTGGACTTGGGGACTAGCACAGATACGCAGTATTTT. Here the CDR3 is joined to the reference TRBV5-1 and TRBJ2-3 genes, and the full variable domain is: KAGVTQTPRYLIKTRGQQVTLSCSPISGHRSVSWYQQTPGQGLQFLFEYFSETQRNKGNFPGRFSGRQFSNSRSEMNVSTLELGDSALYLCASSLDLGTSTDTQYFGPGTRLTVL.